A selection of T cell receptor beta chains follows, all from one sample in a study of T cells in Graves' hyperthyroidism and ophthalmopathy. TCRdb reanalysed the multiplex PCR reads using MiXCR and keeps one entry per CDR3 protein. Of about 380,000 distinct CDR3 sequences listed, around an eighth are singletons. The sequencing sample was made of blood. The receptors come from a man between 25 and 39 years old with Graves' hyperthyroidism that later progressed to Graves' ophthalmopathy. CDR3s include the opening cysteine and the closing phenylalanine or tryptophan. The order of the fields is V gene, J gene, clone size, D gene, CDR3 protein, CDR3 DNA. D genes are given only for firm matches. Expanded clones are given a class, and other clones once, few, many or no size at all.

>TRBV28|TRBJ1-1|many|-
CASSQNRENTEAFF
TGTGCCAGCAGTCAAAACAGGGAGAACACTGAAGCTTTCTTT
>TRBV5-1|TRBJ2-7|-|-
CTSTQLWGRMSYEQYF
TGCACCAGCACGCAACTCTGGGGGAGAATGTCCTACGAGCAGTACTTC
>TRBV2|TRBJ2-3|many|-
CASSPFVRGISDTQYF
TGTGCCAGCAGTCCCTTCGTTAGGGGAATTTCAGATACGCAGTATTTT
>TRBV2|TRBJ1-3|many|TRBD1
CASSVLGRGSGNTIYF
TGTGCCAGCAGTGTCTTGGGCAGGGGGTCTGGAAACACCATATATTTT
>TRBV13|TRBJ1-1|-|-
CASSLRGINTETFF
TGTGCCAGCAGCTTAAGGGGAATAAACACTGAAACTTTCTTT
>TRBV11-3|TRBJ2-1|many|-
CASTSRRKSSYNEQFF
TGTGCCAGCACCTCAAGACGGAAGAGCTCCTACAATGAGCAGTTCTTC
>TRBV6-1|TRBJ2-5|many|-
CASNSIEGGTIGETQYF
TGTGCCAGCAACTCGATTGAGGGGGGGACGATTGGAGAGACCCAGTACTTC
>TRBV30|TRBJ1-2|-|TRBD1
CAWRPRRTGASNYGYTF
TGTGCCTGGAGGCCCCGTAGGACAGGGGCTTCCAACTATGGCTACACCTTC
>TRBV5-1|TRBJ1-3|-|-
CASSLSGRDTIYF
TGCGCCAGCAGCTTGTCCGGGAGGGACACCATATATTTT
>TRBV4-2|TRBJ2-1|-|TRBD2
CASSPEVLAGGAYNEQFF
TGTGCCAGCAGCCCAGAGGTCCTAGCGGGGGGGGCGTACAATGAGCAGTTCTTC
>TRBV28|TRBJ1-2|many|-
CASSLNSLYGYTF
TGTGCCAGCAGTTTGAACAGTCTCTATGGCTACACCTTC
>TRBV9|TRBJ2-1|-|TRBD1
CASSPPTGSSYNEQFF
TGTGCCAGCAGCCCCCCGACAGGGAGCTCCTACAATGAGCAGTTCTTC
>TRBV7-3|TRBJ1-4|-|-
CASSLKGVNEKLFF
TGTGCCAGCAGCTTAAAGGGAGTTAATGAAAAACTGTTTTTT
>TRBV19|TRBJ1-6|few|-
CASSPWDRPDSPLHF
TGTGCCAGTAGTCCATGGGACCGACCCGATTCACCCCTCCACTTT
>TRBV2|TRBJ1-1|many|-
CASFQGQNTEAFF
TGTGCCAGCTTTCAGGGGCAGAACACTGAAGCTTTCTTT
>TRBV20-1|TRBJ2-3|many|-
CSARGQVNTDTQYF
TGCAGTGCTAGGGGTCAGGTAAACACAGATACGCAGTATTTT
>TRBV9|TRBJ1-1|many|-
CASSVGGVSNTEAFF
TGTGCCAGCAGCGTCGGGGGGGTTTCGAACACTGAAGCTTTCTTT
>TRBV6-5|TRBJ2-5|few|TRBD1
CASSSPDRARETQYF
TGTGCCAGCAGTTCCCCCGACAGGGCTCGAGAGACCCAGTACTTC
>TRBV13|TRBJ2-7|few|-
CASSLRQYNSYEQYF
TGTGCCAGCAGCCTAAGACAGTATAACTCCTACGAGCAGTACTTC
>TRBV6-1|TRBJ1-4|many|-
CASSPVGGNEKLFF
TGTGCCAGCAGTCCCGTGGGGGGGAATGAAAAACTGTTTTTT
>TRBV7-9|TRBJ2-3|many|TRBD1
CASSSYRGSDTQYF
TGTGCCAGCAGCTCCTACAGGGGGTCGGATACGCAGTATTTT
>TRBV27|TRBJ1-2|many|-
CASSSGMGYGYTF
TGTGCCAGCAGTTCAGGGATGGGCTATGGCTACACCTTC
>TRBV7-9|TRBJ1-1|many|-
CASSLGTAVGAFF
TGTGCCAGCAGCTTAGGGACGGCTGTTGGGGCTTTCTTT
>TRBV6-1|TRBJ2-2|few|-
CASRAGTGELFF
TGTGCCAGCAGAGCCGGGACCGGGGAGCTGTTTTTT
>TRBV20-1|TRBJ1-2|-|-
CSARDMGTPYGYTF
TGCAGTGCTAGAGATATGGGGACACCTTATGGCTACACCTTC
>TRBV6-1|TRBJ1-5|many|TRBD1
CASSEYRTGGNQPQHF
TGTGCCAGCAGTGAATACAGGACAGGGGGCAATCAGCCCCAGCATTTT
>TRBV28|TRBJ2-5|few|-
CASSLGGTNQETQYF
TGTGCCAGCAGTTTAGGAGGGACAAATCAAGAGACCCAGTACTTC
>TRBV18|TRBJ1-2|once|-
CASSAGASNYGYTF
TGTGCCAGCTCAGCGGGGGCTTCTAACTATGGCTACACCTTC
>TRBV27|TRBJ1-2|few|-
CASSPLGGDGYTF
TGTGCCAGCAGCCCCCTGGGGGGGGATGGCTACACCTTC
>TRBV6-1|TRBJ2-7|many|TRBD1
CASSEAWDSRFREQYF
TGTGCCAGCAGTGAAGCCTGGGACAGCAGATTCCGCGAGCAGTACTTC
>TRBV6-1|TRBJ2-7|few|-
CASSRTEYAGVEQYF
TGTGCCAGCAGTCGAACGGAGTACGCCGGGGTCGAGCAGTACTTC
>TRBV2|TRBJ1-1|many|TRBD1
CASSAGTGNTEAFF
TGTGCCAGCAGTGCCGGGACAGGGAACACTGAAGCTTTCTTT
>TRBV28|TRBJ1-5|many|-
CARPGEFSNQPQHF
TGTGCCAGGCCCGGGGAGTTTAGCAATCAGCCCCAGCATTTT
>TRBV5-1|TRBJ2-6|few|TRBD2
CASSLASGGSSGANVLTF
TGCGCCAGCAGCTTGGCGTCGGGAGGGTCATCTGGGGCCAACGTCCTGACTTTC
>TRBV5-1|TRBJ2-7|many|-
CASRPVAGYEQYF
TGCGCCAGCAGACCCGTTGCAGGCTACGAGCAGTACTTC
>TRBV3-1|TRBJ1-5|many|-
CASTPPQHF
TGTGCCAGCACCCCGCCCCAGCATTTT
>TRBV9|TRBJ2-3|few|TRBD2
CASSVDKAGGPRATQYF
TGTGCCAGCAGCGTAGATAAAGCGGGGGGGCCTCGAGCTACGCAGTATTTT
>TRBV6-1|TRBJ2-5|-|TRBD2
CASSNSGTSGAETQYF
TGTGCCAGCAGTAATTCCGGGACTAGCGGGGCAGAGACCCAGTACTTC
>TRBV20-1|TRBJ1-3|many|-
CSASTSGNTIYF
TGCAGTGCTAGTACCTCTGGAAACACCATATATTTT
>TRBV11-2|TRBJ1-4|few|-
CASSLVASANEKLFF
TGTGCCAGCAGCTTAGTGGCGTCAGCTAATGAAAAACTGTTTTTT
>TRBV3-1|TRBJ2-5|-|TRBD2
CASSQAGLAGSGTQYF
TGTGCCAGCAGCCAAGCGGGGCTAGCGGGTTCCGGGACCCAGTACTTC
>TRBV7-6|TRBJ2-5|-|TRBD2
CASSPTGLAGGRETQYF
TGTGCCAGCAGCCCGACGGGACTAGCGGGGGGGAGAGAGACCCAGTACTTC
>TRBV7-2|TRBJ2-5|many|TRBD2
CASSFQISGGAETQYF
TGTGCCAGCAGCTTCCAAATCAGCGGGGGGGCAGAGACCCAGTACTTC
>TRBV4-1|TRBJ1-5|-|TRBD1
CASSQPGTGDYQPQHF
TGCGCCAGCAGCCAACCCGGGACAGGGGATTATCAGCCCCAGCATTTT
>TRBV6-1|TRBJ2-5|-|TRBD1
CASSSHGQGETQYF
TGTGCCAGCAGCTCCCACGGACAGGGAGAGACCCAGTACTTC
>TRBV19|TRBJ1-5|-|-
CASTPYDSNQPQHF
TGTGCCAGTACCCCCTATGATAGCAATCAGCCCCAGCATTTT